Sequencing of this T cell receptor (beta chain) was carried out in a study of T cell repertoires in cytomegalovirus infection. Study overall: It was the public TCR beta signatures that indicated both CMV infection and matching HLA type.

In TCRdb, the reads were re-called with MiXCR into one record per CDR3 protein. The data show 100,000 to 150,000 distinct CDR3 sequences, roughly 25% seen once. This CDR3 spans 16 amino acids. Between the trimmed V and J ends, which lost 6 bases and 4 bases, there was a span of 21 bases. CDR1 SGHAT and CDR2 FQNNGV come from the germline V gene. This clonotype was seen a single time. Its specificity is unknown. Study-wide results and caveats: Across the ex vivo response, the dominant clonotypes were HLA-C-restricted CMV-specific TCR beta clonotypes.

This TCR came from a human donor in good health (CMV status not recorded). Some clones in this sample may be carry-over from other donors' samples. This chain links TRBV11-2 with TRBJ1-1, with TRBD1 as a possible D gene (5 bases). Sequences were obtained from PBMCs, sequenced either directly or after in vitro stimulation (not recorded which). The CDR3 nucleotides are TGTGCCAGCAGGAAGGCTAGAACTAGTCAGGGCACTGAAGCTTTCTTT. Translating it yields CASRKARTSQGTEAFF. The whole variable domain, remainder taken from reference TRBV11-2 and TRBJ1-1, is EAGVAQSPRYKIIEKRQSVAFWCNPISGHATLYWYQQILGQGPKLLIQFQNNGVVDDSQLPKDRFSAERLKGVDSTLKIQPAKLEDSAVYLCASRKARTSQGTEAFFGQGTRLTVV.